The T cell receptor (beta chain) under discussion was sequenced for a study of blood T cell repertoires in COVID-19. About the study: The United States, Italy and Spain were the sources of the acute and convalescent COVID-19 samples.

Clinical history as reported by participants underpinned cohort assignment. Participants classified as exposed had met a COVID-19 case within 2 weeks before study entry. Per the original data handling: It was from reference gene primer amplification that nucleated cell counts were estimated. Profiling relied on immunoSEQ multiplex PCR, and the TCRdb table lists in-frame clones only, not all of them. That table is the source of V, J and clone size, and D and trimming were worked out from the DNA. This table has a few hundred thousand clones, about 85% appearing once. The TCR originated in a woman between 50 and 59 years old who had been exposed to COVID-19. The source material was PBMCs or T cells enriched from blood (not recorded which).

The CDR3 sequence is CASMLGDRGEQYF. CDR3 DNA sequence: TGCGCCAGCATGTTGGGGGACAGGGGCGAGCAGTACTTC. V usage is TRBV10-2 and J usage is TRBJ2-7; TRBD1 matches 10 bases. The V gene end was trimmed by 7 bases and the J gene end by 6 bases; junction bases not matched to a gene: 6. In germline, CDR1 is WSHSY, CDR2 SAAADI. The CDR3 has 13 amino acids.